Included here is one T cell receptor (beta chain) sequence, with context. This sample was taken from a study of human T cells and chemical hapten exposure. MiXCR, applied by TCRdb to the RACE reads, yields one record per CDR3 protein. This sample has some 44,000 distinct CDR3 sequences, with around 9% found just once. Time point indicated: patch test 2, 6 weeks after DPC sensitization. The treatment is: therapeutic diphenylcyclopropenone sensitization with weekly scalp DPC. In germline, CDR1 is MNHNY, CDR2 SVGAGI (reference sequence). Trimming pared 6 bases from V and 4 bases from J, leaving 6 bases between. The CDR3 extends over 11 amino acids.

The chain uses TRBV6-6 and TRBJ1-2; no clear D gene. Here the sequenced sample was whole blood, taken in connection with sensitization to the hapten diphenylcyclopropenone (DPC). The receptor was isolated from a woman in her forties with alopecia areata. Some clones in this sample may be carry-over from other donors' samples. Here the CDR3 DNA reads TGTGCCAGCAGACAACCCTATGGCTACACCTTC. Residues: CASRQPYGYTF.